This T cell receptor beta chain is drawn from a study of blood T cell repertoires in COVID-19. Study at large: Material from acute and convalescent COVID-19 was sourced from the United States, Italy and Spain. T cells, B-cell-depleted T cells, or PBMCs supplied cDNA or gDNA.

V was cut by 5 bases and J by 4 bases, with 11 bases left in between. CDR1 is SGHVS and CDR2 is FQNEAQ in the germline V gene. The CDR3 covers 13 residues. Study processing details: Reference gene primers were amplified, and this amplification served to estimate nucleated cell counts. Profiled with immunoSEQ multiplex PCR; TCRdb holds only in-frame clones, not every one. For V, J and clone size, that table is used; D and trimming come from the DNA. The sample shows around 100,000 clones, about 90% of them seen only once. This receptor was identified in a man aged 25 to 40 in a cohort sampled during active COVID-19. Sequencing was done on a sample of peripheral blood. The V call is TRBV7-8, the J call TRBJ2-5; TRBD2 is a possible D gene (5 bases). CDR3 sequence: CASSPAGGETQYF. In nucleotides, the CDR3 is TGTGCCAGCAGCCCCGCGGGTGGAGAGACCCAGTACTTC.